One sample yielded the 32 T cell receptor beta chains listed below, sequenced in a study of pediatric ulcerative colitis (dated by TCRdb to about 2019). Libraries were prepared through the immunoSEQ multiplex PCR assay. The table was pulled from immuneACCESS by TCRdb, which kept in-frame rearrangements only. Such tables lose some clones; where checked, under half of the loss comes from unresolved V genes, and the rest has no known cause. The sample table contains 64,000 or so clones; only one count was recorded for around 80% of them. The ten most abundant clones make up over 4% of the sample. Sample: blood. The receptors originated from a boy aged 5-17 years with moderate ulcerative colitis.

Here the CDR3 DNA reads TGTGCCAGCAGCTTGTTACCCCCTCGGGAATACAATGAGCAGTTCTTC. Its translation: CASSLLPPREYNEQFF. The chain has TRBV5-6 and TRBJ2-1, with TRBD2 as a possible D gene (5 bases). Trimming took off 1 base at V and 4 bases at J, with 15 bases between the two ends. In germline, CDR1 is SGHDT, CDR2 YYEEEE. The CDR3 has 16 amino acids.

This clone appeared a few times. The V and J genes are TRBV7-9 and TRBJ1-3, with D tentatively TRBD1 (6 bases). The germline gives CDR1 SEHNR, CDR2 FQNEAQ (reference sequence). The CDR3 extends over 14 amino acids. With 5 bases removed from V and 4 bases from J, the gap between germline ends came to 12 bases. CDR3 DNA sequence: TGTGCCAGCAGCCCACAGGGCATCGGAAACACCATATATTTT. This translates into CASSPQGIGNTIYF.

The table lists this clone with a few counts. This sequence joins TRBV14 and TRBJ1-2, with D maybe TRBD1 (6 bases). CDR1 is SGHDN and CDR2 is FVKESK in the germline V gene. V gave up 2 bases and J gave up 4 bases, with 14 bases separating them. There are 15 residues in the CDR3. The CDR3: CASSQTFRDIYGYTF. The CDR3 DNA follows: TGTGCCAGCAGCCAAACCTTCCGGGACATCTATGGCTACACCTTC.

V gene TRBV27 combines with J gene TRBJ2-3; D might be TRBD1 (6 bases). Trimming removed 2 bases from V and 6 bases from J, with 12 bases in between. Germline loops: CDR1 MNHEY, CDR2 SMNVEV (reference sequence). The CDR3 contains 14 residues. CDR3 DNA sequence: TGTGCCAGCAGTTTAAAGGCAGGGGTGGATACGCAGTATTTT. The encoded protein is CASSLKAGVDTQYF.

The chain links TRBV6-6 to TRBJ1-2; 7 nucleotides match TRBD1. Germline trimming cut 6 bases from V and 4 bases from J; bases unmatched to any gene: 5. Germline CDR1 MNHNY, CDR2 SVGAGI (reference sequence). This CDR3 is built from 13 residues. The CDR3 spells CASSRGQAYGYTF. The CDR3 nucleotides are TGTGCCAGCAGCCGTGGACAGGCCTATGGCTACACCTTC.

This clone has more than one count but fewer than ten. CDR3 DNA sequence: TGCGCCAGCAGCCGGGACAGGGGCTACGAGCAGTACTTC. It codes for CASSRDRGYEQYF. This chain uses TRBV5-1 with TRBJ2-7; 10 bases fit TRBD1. V was clipped by 4 bases and J by 3 bases; unmatched bases: 1. The CDR3 runs to 13 residues. Germline values: CDR1 SGHRS, CDR2 YFSETQ.

V gene TRBV27 combines with J gene TRBJ2-3; D remains ambiguous. Trimming cost V 4 bases and J 3 bases, with 2 bases left between them. Germline V lookup: CDR1 MNHEY, CDR2 SMNVEV (reference sequence). The CDR3 loop spans 11 amino acids. CDR3 in amino acids: CASSSTDTQYF. Written as DNA, the CDR3 is TGTGCCAGCAGTTCAACAGATACGCAGTATTTT.

The genes are TRBV27 and TRBJ2-5; 7 bases are shared with TRBD2. This CDR3 contains 16 residues. Germline V gene sequence: CDR1 MNHEY, CDR2 SMNVEV (reference sequence). Trimming at V came to 6 bases and at J to 2 bases, leaving 12 bases not matched to a gene. DNA of the CDR3: TGTGCCAGCAGCCGATACATCGGGACTAATCAAGAGACCCAGTACTTC. Its protein is CASSRYIGTNQETQYF.

This chain connects TRBV5-6 to TRBJ2-7, with D perhaps TRBD2 (5 bases). CDR3 length: 13 residues. Germline CDR1 is SGHDT and CDR2 is YYEEEE. V was trimmed by 4 bases and J by 2 bases, leaving 10 bases between them. CDR3 sequence (DNA): TGTGCCAGCAGCGTTAGTAGCGCCTACGAGCAGTACTTC. It translates to CASSVSSAYEQYF.

This chain joins TRBV15 and TRBJ1-4, with 9 bases that match TRBD1. In germline, CDR1 is LNHNV, CDR2 YYDKDF (reference sequence). Trimming removed 4 bases from V and 8 bases from J; junction bases left unmatched: 11. The CDR3 is 16 residues long. Here the CDR3 DNA reads TGTGCCACCAGCACCGACCGGACAGGGGTATACGAAAAACTGTTTTTT. As protein: CATSTDRTGVYEKLFF.

The genes are TRBV9 and TRBJ2-1, with TRBD2 as a possible D gene (5 bases). CDR3 length equals 13 residues. The germline CDR1 and CDR2 sequences are SGDLS and YYNGEE. The V end lost 0 bases, the J end lost 10 bases, and 11 bases lay between the germline ends. The CDR3 nucleotides read TGTGCCAGCAGCGTAGGGTCGAGCGGCGAGCAGTTCTTC. It codes for CASSVGSSGEQFF. Combining the CDR3 with reference TRBV9 and TRBJ2-1 gives the whole variable domain DSGVTQTPKHLITATGQRVTLRCSPRSGDLSVYWYQQSLDQGLQFLIQYYNGEERAKGNILERFSAQQFPDLHSELNLSSLELGDSALYFCASSVGSSGEQFFGPGTRLTVL.

The genes are TRBV29-1 and TRBJ2-7; 8 positions match TRBD2. The J segment lost 3 bases and the V segment lost 7 bases, leaving 11 bases of the junction unmatched. CDR1 is SQVTM, CDR2 ANQGSEA, per germline. CDR3 size: 14 residues. The CDR3 region has the DNA TGCAGCGCAGGGAGTATAGCGGGAATCTACGAGCAGTACTTC. This codes for CSAGSIAGIYEQYF.

This clone was picked up a small number of times. The CDR3 loop is CAWSPDLGVEQFF. CDR3 DNA sequence: TGTGCCTGGAGTCCCGACCTAGGGGTTGAGCAGTTCTTC. The genes are TRBV30 and TRBJ2-1; D might be TRBD1 (5 bases). This CDR3 region has 13 residues. Germline V lookup: CDR1 GTSNPN, CDR2 SVGIG (reference sequence). Trimming stripped 2 bases from V and 9 bases from J, with 14 bases between.

V and J are TRBV27 and TRBJ1-5; no firm D call. Trimming cost V 5 bases and J 7 bases, with 18 bases left between them. This CDR3 has 15 amino acids. Per germline, CDR1 MNHEY and CDR2 SMNVEV (reference sequence). CDR3 region: CASSPSEVGSQPQHF. The CDR3 DNA is TGTGCCAGCAGTCCTTCCGAAGTTGGGTCCCAGCCCCAGCATTTT.

The table lists this clone with a count of one. The chain's CDR3 is CASSLAIRTGASDEQYF. The CDR3 DNA reads as TGTGCCAGCAGTTTGGCGATCCGGACAGGAGCAAGCGACGAGCAGTACTTC. J is TRBJ2-7 and V is TRBV27, with 7 bases identical to TRBD1. The length of the CDR3 is 17 residues. V lost 3 bases to trimming and J lost 5 bases; unmatched junction nucleotides: 16. Looked up from germline, CDR1 is MNHEY and CDR2 is SMNVEV (reference sequence).

This chain links TRBV27 with TRBJ1-5, with 7 positions matching TRBD1. Germline V CDR1 and CDR2: MNHEY, SMNVEV (reference sequence). The CDR3 consists of 14 residues. The ends lost 7 bases at V and 2 bases at J; junction bases unmatched: 5. As DNA, the CDR3 is TGTGCCAGCACCGATACAGGGGGCAATCAGCCCCAGCATTTT. This encodes CASTDTGGNQPQHF.

The gene calls are TRBV6-6 and TRBJ1-2; 9 nucleotides agree with TRBD1. V lost 6 bases to trimming and J lost 7 bases; unmatched junction nucleotides: 9. Germline V gene lookup returns CDR1 MNHNY and CDR2 SVGAGI (reference sequence). The CDR3 has 14 residues. The DNA for the CDR3 is TGTGCCAGCAGCCGGGTACAGGGGGCCGGTGGCTACACCTTC. This gives the protein CASSRVQGAGGYTF.

V gene TRBV15 combines with J gene TRBJ1-1; 8 nucleotides line up with TRBD1. The CDR3 covers 14 residues. The V segment lost 4 bases and the J segment 3 bases; nucleotides outside the gene matches: 4. Germline V lookup: CDR1 LNHNV, CDR2 YYDKDF (reference sequence). Here the CDR3 DNA reads TGTGCCACCAGCATGGGACAGGATGACACTGAAGCTTTCTTT. As protein: CATSMGQDDTEAFF.

This sequence joins TRBV4-2 and TRBJ2-7; 13 nucleotides line up with TRBD2. Germline V gene data show CDR1 as LGHNA and CDR2 as YNFKEQ. This CDR3 comprises 15 residues. The ends lost 4 bases at V and 2 bases at J; junction bases unmatched: 2. CDR3 DNA sequence: TGTGCCAGCAGCCTTACTAGCGGGGGGGCCTACGAGCAGTACTTC. Translated: CASSLTSGGAYEQYF.

The V and J genes are TRBV5-6 and TRBJ1-3, with a tentative D call TRBD1 (5 bases). The CDR3 totals 17 residues. CDR1 is SGHDT, CDR2 YYEEEE, per germline. Trimming removed 4 bases at V and 0 bases at J, with 17 bases between. The CDR3 loop is CASSPRQFPNSGNTIYF. DNA of the CDR3: TGTGCCAGCAGCCCTAGACAGTTCCCCAACTCTGGAAACACCATATATTTT.

The chain uses TRBV9 and TRBJ1-1; D is unresolved. The CDR3 has 16 amino acids. The germline V gene has CDR1 SGDLS and CDR2 YYNGEE. The V and J ends lost 2 bases and 0 bases respectively, with 14 bases between them. The CDR3 DNA reads as TGTGCCAGCAGCGTCGAAGTCGAATTAATGAACACTGAAGCTTTCTTT. Amino acid sequence: CASSVEVELMNTEAFF.

The V call is TRBV27, the J call TRBJ2-7; D is uncertain. Germline V gene lookup returns CDR1 MNHEY and CDR2 SMNVEV (reference sequence). The length of the CDR3 is 13 residues. V lost 6 bases to trimming and J lost 3 bases, with 12 bases between them. This chain's CDR3 is CASSLYRYYEQYF. The CDR3 nucleotides are TGTGCCAGCAGCCTCTACAGATACTACGAGCAGTACTTC.

The chain employs TRBV5-4 and TRBJ1-3; D not certain. The CDR3 spans 16 residues. The V end lost 4 bases, the J end lost 3 bases, and 17 bases lay between the germline ends. Germline CDR1 is SGHNT and CDR2 is YYREEE (reference sequence). CDR3 region: CASSPRAPPYGNTIYF. The CDR3 DNA reads TGTGCCAGCAGCCCTCGGGCTCCGCCGTATGGAAACACCATATATTTT.

The chain has TRBV2 and TRBJ2-7; a weak D match, TRBD2 (6 bases). CDR3 length equals 12 residues. V lost 5 bases, J lost 2 bases, and 7 bases lay in between. Germline-derived CDR1 and CDR2 are SNHLY and FYNNEI. The chain's CDR3 is CASSRETYEQYF. CDR3 nucleotide sequence: TGTGCCAGCAGTCGGGAGACCTACGAGCAGTACTTC.

This clone was seen a handful of times. The V gene is TRBV2, the J gene TRBJ1-1; tentative D call: TRBD1 (5 bases). The V gene lost 7 bases and the J gene lost 4 bases, with 7 bases spanning the gap. The CDR3 has 11 amino acids. CDR1 and CDR2 (germline): SNHLY, FYNNEI. For the CDR3, the DNA is TGTGCCAGCAACGGGGGCACTGAAGCTTTCTTT. Translation: CASNGGTEAFF. The complete variable domain, with remaining parts taken from reference TRBV2 and TRBJ1-1, reads EPEVTQTPSHQVTQMGQEVILRCVPISNHLYFYWYRQILGQKVEFLVSFYNNEISEKSEIFDDQFSVERPDGSNFTLKIRSTKLEDSAMYFCASNGGTEAFFGQGTRLTVV.

V usage is TRBV5-1 and J usage is TRBJ2-5; D is possibly TRBD1 (6 bases). CDR1 and CDR2 from the germline V gene are SGHRS and YFSETQ. The CDR3 spans 15 residues. V was cut by 0 bases and J by 5 bases, with 14 bases left in between. DNA for the CDR3: TGCGCCAGCAGCTTGGAAGGGGGATTCGCGGAGACCCAGTACTTC. Protein sequence: CASSLEGGFAETQYF.

The chain links TRBV6-5 to TRBJ1-2; no clear D. The CDR3 contains 15 residues. Deletions cut 1 base from V and 2 bases from J, with 11 bases between. Germline V gives CDR1 MNHEY, CDR2 SVGAGI. The CDR3 coding sequence is TGTGCCAGCAGTTACTTTGGATCCCCGAACTATGGCTACACCTTC. Translating it yields CASSYFGSPNYGYTF.

The rearrangement links TRBV7-9 to TRBJ2-7; TRBD1 agrees at 9 bases. The CDR3 is 14 residues long. J was trimmed by 4 bases and V by 3 bases; bases with no gene match: 4. The V gene's germline CDR1 is SEHNR and CDR2 FQNEAQ (reference sequence). CDR3: CASSFYRGPYEQYF. CDR3 sequence (DNA): TGTGCCAGCAGCTTCTACAGGGGGCCTTACGAGCAGTACTTC.

Concerning this clone: Additional DNA sequences in this sample encode the identical CDR3. This chain links TRBV6-5 with TRBJ2-5; no definite D call. The CDR3 runs to 13 residues. Per the germline V gene, CDR1 is MNHEY and CDR2 is SVGAGI. V was shortened by 0 bases and J by 4 bases, with 6 bases between the two germline ends. DNA for the CDR3: TGTGCCAGCAGTTACTCCGGACGAGAGACCCAGTACTTC. It yields the protein CASSYSGRETQYF.

The V gene is TRBV7-9, the J gene TRBJ2-3, with D unresolved. V lost 5 bases and J 0 bases, leaving 6 bases between the germline ends. The CDR3 contains 13 residues. Germline V gives CDR1 SEHNR, CDR2 FQNEAQ (reference sequence). The CDR3 coding sequence is TGTGCCAGCAGCATGACTAGCACAGATACGCAGTATTTT. It codes for CASSMTSTDTQYF.

The chain has TRBV10-3 and TRBJ2-3; D ambiguous. The CDR3 has 13 amino acids. V lost 2 bases, J lost 0 bases, and 3 bases lay in between. The germline CDR1 and CDR2 sequences are ENHRY and SYGVKD. In nucleotides, the CDR3 is TGTGCCATCAGTGAGCAGAGCACAGATACGCAGTATTTT. Translated, it gives CAISEQSTDTQYF.

The J gene is TRBJ2-1, the V gene TRBV6-5; D uncertain. Germline-derived CDR1 and CDR2 are MNHEY and SVGAGI. V gave up 6 bases and J gave up 9 bases, with 21 bases separating them. This CDR3 region has 15 residues. The CDR3, as DNA: TGTGCCAGCAGCCTGGTATCCCCCCTCGCCCCTGAGCAGTTCTTC. Residues: CASSLVSPLAPEQFF.